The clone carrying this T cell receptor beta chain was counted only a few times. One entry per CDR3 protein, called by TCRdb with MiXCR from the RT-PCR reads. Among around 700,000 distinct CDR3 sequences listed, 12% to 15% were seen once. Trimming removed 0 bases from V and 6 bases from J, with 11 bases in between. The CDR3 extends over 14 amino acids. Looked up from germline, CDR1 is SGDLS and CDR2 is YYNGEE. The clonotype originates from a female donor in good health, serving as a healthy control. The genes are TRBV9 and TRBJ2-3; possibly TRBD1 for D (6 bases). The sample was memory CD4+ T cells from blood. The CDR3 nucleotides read TGTGCCAGCAGCGTAGATACAGGGCGGGATACGCAGTATTTT. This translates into CASSVDTGRDTQYF.